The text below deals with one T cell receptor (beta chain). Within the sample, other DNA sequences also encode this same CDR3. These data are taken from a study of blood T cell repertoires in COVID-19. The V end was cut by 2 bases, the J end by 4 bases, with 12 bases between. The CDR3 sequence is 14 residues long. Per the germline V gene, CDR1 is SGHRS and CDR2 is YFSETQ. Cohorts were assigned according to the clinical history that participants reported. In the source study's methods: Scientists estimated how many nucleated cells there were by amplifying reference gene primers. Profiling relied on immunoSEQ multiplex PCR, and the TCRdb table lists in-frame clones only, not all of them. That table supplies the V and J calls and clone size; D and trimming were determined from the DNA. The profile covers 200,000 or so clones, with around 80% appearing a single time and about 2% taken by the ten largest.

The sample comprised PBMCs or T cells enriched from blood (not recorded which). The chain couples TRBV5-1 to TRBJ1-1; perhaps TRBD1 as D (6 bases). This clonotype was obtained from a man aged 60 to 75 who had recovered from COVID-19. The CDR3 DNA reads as TGCGCCAGCAGCTTATCGGGGGGCGGCACTGAAGCTTTCTTT. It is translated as CASSLSGGGTEAFF.